Listed here are 24 T cell receptor beta chains from one sample, sequenced in a study of vaccination effects on CD4 cells after COVID-19. No antigen is known for these receptors. Culture proceeded for approximately 10 days, and CD4+ T cells were then isolated. BNT162b2 vaccine or mRNA-1273 vaccine was given to participants in two doses. Method: immunoSEQ multiplex PCR; TCRdb's copy keeps in-frame clones and lacks some. The repertoire holds about 40,000 clones, with about 63% as singletons. Sequencing was performed on CD4+ T cells from PBMCs cultured without peptide, taken after COVID-19 vaccination. The receptors come from a human donor who received a COVID-19 vaccine.

J is TRBJ1-1 and V is TRBV6-5, with 8 bases aligning to TRBD1. With V trimmed by 1 base and J by 7 bases, 8 bases remained unmatched. The CDR3 runs 15 residues. Germline lookup yields CDR1 MNHEY and CDR2 SVGAGI. The CDR3 bases are TGTGCCAGCAGTTACTTAAGGCAGGGGGCTGGTGAAGCTTTCTTT. Protein: CASSYLRQGAGEAFF.

This clone was counted once. The chain combines TRBV7-8 with TRBJ2-5, with D maybe TRBD2 (5 bases). The CDR3 is 13 amino acids. The V gene lost 1 base and the J gene lost 5 bases, with 8 bases spanning the gap. CDR1 is SGHVS, CDR2 FQNEAQ, per germline. The CDR3 is CASSLEDWETQYF. The CDR3 DNA follows: TGTGCCAGCAGCTTAGAGGACTGGGAGACCCAGTACTTC.

The chain couples TRBV5-8 to TRBJ1-3, with D possibly being TRBD1 (5 bases). Germline assignment: CDR1 SGHTS and CDR2 YDEGEE. The V end lost 1 base, the J end lost 0 bases, and 11 bases lay between the germline ends. The CDR3 totals 16 residues. Here the CDR3 reads CASSLTGADSGNTIYF. The CDR3 bases are TGTGCCAGCAGCTTGACAGGAGCCGACTCTGGAAACACCATATATTTT.

The V call is TRBV6-5, the J call TRBJ2-7, with TRBD2 matching 10 bases. The CDR3 has 15 residues. Looked up from germline, CDR1 is MNHEY and CDR2 is SVGAGI. J was trimmed by 2 bases and V by 0 bases; bases with no gene match: 1. The CDR3 sequence is CASSYSLAGAYEQYF. The CDR3 DNA follows: TGTGCCAGCAGTTACTCCCTAGCGGGGGCCTACGAGCAGTACTTC.

The chain recombines TRBV24-1 with TRBJ2-7; D not certain. The CDR3 covers 15 residues. Germline V CDR1 and CDR2: KGHDR, SFDVKD. V gave up 5 bases and J gave up 0 bases, with 13 bases separating them. The DNA of the CDR3 is TGTGCCACCAGTGCTCAGGACGGAAGCTCCTACGAGCAGTACTTC. It yields the protein CATSAQDGSSYEQYF.

This chain uses TRBV4-1 with TRBJ2-2, with D possibly matching TRBD1 (5 bases). Germline V gene data show CDR1 as MGHRA and CDR2 as YSYEKL. Trimming pared 4 bases from V and 3 bases from J, leaving 9 bases between. This CDR3 has 14 amino acids. The CDR3 protein is CASSPRQHTGELFF. CDR3 bases: TGCGCCAGCAGCCCCCGACAGCACACCGGGGAGCTGTTTTTT.

The chain is built from TRBV19 and TRBJ1-3; D remains unclear. Trimming cost V 3 bases and J 0 bases, with 12 bases left between them. This CDR3 has 16 amino acids. Germline V gene sequence: CDR1 LNHDA, CDR2 SQIVND (reference sequence). The CDR3 DNA reads TGTGCCAGTAGTATGTCTAACCGATACTCTGGAAACACCATATATTTT. Its translation: CASSMSNRYSGNTIYF.

This chain links TRBV21-1 with TRBJ2-2; the table names TRBD1, a call not compared with the DNA. TRBV21-1 is marked as a pseudogene. The CDR3 has 20 residues. In DNA form, the CDR3 reads TGTGCCAGCATCTACACGGATAGAAACGGGACAGGGGCGAACACCGGGGAGCTGTTTTTT. Its translation: CASIYTDRNGTGANTGELFF.

The chain is built from TRBV10-1 and TRBJ2-3; 8 nucleotides agree with TRBD1. Germline V gene lookup returns CDR1 WNHNN and CDR2 SYGVQD (reference sequence). CDR3 length: 14 residues. Trimming removed 5 bases from V and 5 bases from J; junction bases left unmatched: 6. In DNA form, the CDR3 reads TGCGCCAGCAGTTCGACAGGGGATCGAGATACGCAGTATTTT. Residues: CASSSTGDRDTQYF.

The DNA of the CDR3 is TGCGCCAGCAGCACGGGCGGGACTAGCGGGACCCATGAGCAGTTCTTC. Translating it yields CASSTGGTSGTHEQFF. This chain uses TRBV5-1 with TRBJ2-1; 13 nucleotides agree with TRBD2. This CDR3 comprises 16 residues. The trim removed 4 bases at V and 8 bases at J, leaving 9 bases unmatched. CDR1 and CDR2 (germline): SGHRS, YFSETQ.

This rearrangement joins TRBV9 to TRBJ2-7; 8 bases line up with TRBD2. Germline trimming cut 3 bases from V and 3 bases from J; bases unmatched to any gene: 2. CDR1 SGDLS and CDR2 YYNGEE come from the germline V gene. There are 13 residues in the CDR3. This chain's CDR3 is CASSAGGNYEQYF. The CDR3 DNA sequence: TGTGCCAGCAGCGCGGGGGGGAACTACGAGCAGTACTTC. The variable domain in full, completed from reference TRBV9 and TRBJ2-7, reads DSGVTQTPKHLITATGQRVTLRCSPRSGDLSVYWYQQSLDQGLQFLIQYYNGEERAKGNILERFSAQQFPDLHSELNLSSLELGDSALYFCASSAGGNYEQYFGPGTRLTVT.

Here the CDR3 reads CAISESGLNYGYTF. Here the CDR3 DNA reads TGTGCCATCAGTGAGTCAGGTCTAAACTATGGCTACACCTTC. The rearrangement joins TRBV10-3 to TRBJ1-2, with D unclear. V lost 0 bases to trimming and J lost 2 bases, with 7 bases between them. There are 14 residues in the CDR3. Looked up from germline, CDR1 is ENHRY and CDR2 is SYGVKD.

This sequence joins TRBV24-1 and TRBJ1-3; D call uncertain. This CDR3 region has 12 residues. Germline V gene data show CDR1 as KGHDR and CDR2 as SFDVKD. The germline V and J ends were trimmed by 4 bases and 3 bases, with 3 bases remaining between them. CDR3 coding DNA: TGTGCCACCAGTGACCGTGGAAACACCATATATTTT. Its protein is CATSDRGNTIYF.

This chain uses TRBV30 with TRBJ1-5; no firm D call. The V gene lost 3 bases and the J gene lost 1 base, with 13 bases spanning the gap. Germline loops: CDR1 GTSNPN, CDR2 SVGIG (reference sequence). CDR3 length: 15 residues. The CDR3 DNA reads TGTGCCTGGAGCTCAGTCGGGGTAAGCAATCAGCCCCAGCATTTT. It specifies CAWSSVGVSNQPQHF.

The genes are TRBV7-2 and TRBJ1-2; 11 bases fit TRBD1. This CDR3 region has 16 residues. Germline V gene lookup returns CDR1 SGHTA and CDR2 FQGNSA. V lost 4 bases and J lost 5; bases outside the gene matches: 9. The CDR3 is CASSSGQGASRYGYTF. CDR3 DNA sequence: TGTGCCAGCAGCTCCGGACAGGGGGCATCGCGGTATGGCTACACCTTC.

The chain carries TRBV7-9 and TRBJ1-5; D is possibly TRBD1 (5 bases). The CDR3 contains 13 residues. With 5 bases removed from V and 5 bases from J, the gap between germline ends came to 10 bases. Germline V lookup: CDR1 SEHNR, CDR2 FQNEAQ (reference sequence). In DNA, the CDR3 is TGTGCCAGCAGCGGGGCTGATCATCAGCCCCAGCATTTT. Translating gives CASSGADHQPQHF.

This sequence joins TRBV10-1 and TRBJ1-6, with D possibly matching TRBD1 (5 bases). This CDR3 spans 14 amino acids. Germline V gene lookup returns CDR1 WNHNN and CDR2 SYGVQD (reference sequence). Trimming left V 3 bases short and J 7 bases short, with 10 bases between. CDR3 protein: CASSEGTQNSPLHF. The CDR3 nucleotides read TGCGCCAGCAGTGAAGGGACGCAGAATTCACCCCTCCACTTT.

The V call is TRBV30, the J call TRBJ1-3; D gene unclear. Trimming cost V 5 bases and J 2 bases, with 16 bases left between them. The CDR3 runs 15 residues. Germline V CDR1 and CDR2: GTSNPN, SVGIG (reference sequence). The CDR3 here is CAWSHKGSAGNTIYF. The DNA for the CDR3 is TGTGCCTGGTCTCACAAAGGGTCGGCTGGAAACACCATATATTTT.

The rearrangement uses TRBV6-4 and TRBJ2-3, with 9 bases lining up with TRBD2. Germline V CDR1 and CDR2: MRHNA, SNTAGT. CDR3 size: 15 residues. The V and J ends lost 6 bases and 6 bases, in that order; junction bases with no gene match: 10. Here the CDR3 DNA reads TGTGCCAGCAGACACTCCGGCGGGGGGGCCGATACGCAGTATTTT. This codes for CASRHSGGGADTQYF.

Written as DNA, the CDR3 is TGTGCCAGTAGTATTGGGCAGGCGAACACCGGGGAGCTGTTTTTT. This sequence encodes CASSIGQANTGELFF. The rearrangement joins TRBV19 to TRBJ2-2; no reliable D call. CDR1 and CDR2 (germline): LNHDA, SQIVND (reference sequence). The CDR3 extends over 15 amino acids. V was pared by 3 bases and J by 0 bases, with 8 bases between.

This sequence joins TRBV6-5 and TRBJ1-6; maybe TRBD1 (6 bases). The CDR3 consists of 15 residues. Germline-derived CDR1 and CDR2 are MNHEY and SVGAGI. V was shortened by 6 bases and J by 10 bases, with 19 bases between the two germline ends. In nucleotides, the CDR3 is TGTGCCAGCAGGCCCGGGACAAACTTGCAATCACCCCTCCACTTT. This codes for CASRPGTNLQSPLHF.

The J gene is TRBJ1-6, the V gene TRBV6-5; D is ambiguous. Germline V gene lookup returns CDR1 MNHEY and CDR2 SVGAGI. The CDR3 is 14 amino acids. V was cut by 6 bases and J by 7 bases, with 13 bases left in between. CDR3 sequence reads: CASRVGRGNSPLHF. Here the CDR3 DNA reads TGTGCCAGCAGGGTTGGGCGCGGGAATTCACCCCTCCACTTT.

The chain combines TRBV19 with TRBJ1-1; TRBD1 might be the D (6 bases). Germline CDR1 LNHDA, CDR2 SQIVND (reference sequence). The CDR3 is made up of 11 amino acids. V lost 3 bases to trimming and J lost 10 bases, with 9 bases between them. CDR3 residues: CASSIQGRAFF. The CDR3 DNA reads TGTGCCAGTAGTATCCAGGGGCGAGCTTTCTTT.

This rearrangement joins TRBV11-3 to TRBJ1-1, with 9 bases fitting TRBD1. CDR1 and CDR2 (germline): SGHNT, YENEEA. The CDR3 length is 15 residues. V dropped 2 bases and J dropped 4; count of bases not matched to a gene: 5. Here the CDR3 reads CASSLSGQGGTEAFF. The CDR3 DNA reads TGTGCCAGCAGCTTATCGGGACAGGGAGGCACTGAAGCTTTCTTT.